Listed here are 12 T cell receptor beta chains from one sample, sequenced in a study of T-cell memory formation after mild COVID-19. TCRdb redid the calling of the 5' RACE reads with MiXCR, one entry per CDR3 protein. Counted here are 430,000 or so distinct CDR3 sequences, 25% occurring once; the ten biggest clones make up approximately 12%. Sequencing used PBMCs or a T cell subset sorted from them (not recorded which). Source of these receptors: an adult woman who had mild COVID-19 (a few samples of this study predate the infection). Cell type and time point are not known.

The CDR3 reads CASSQDTETGGQETQYF. The CDR3 DNA follows: TGCGCCAGCAGCCAAGATACGGAGACAGGGGGGCAAGAGACCCAGTACTTC. V gene TRBV4-3 combines with J gene TRBJ2-5; 9 nucleotides line up with TRBD1. The CDR3 runs to 17 residues. The trim removed 0 bases at V and 2 bases at J, leaving 7 bases unmatched. CDR1 and CDR2 from the germline V gene are LGHNA and YSLEER.

This clonotype was seen only once. The V gene is TRBV7-2, the J gene TRBJ1-5, with D perhaps matching TRBD1 (6 bases). V lost 5 bases, J lost 2 bases, and 13 bases lay in between. This CDR3 comprises 15 residues. Germline values: CDR1 SGHTA, CDR2 FQGNSA. DNA for the CDR3: TGTGCCAGCAGCCTACAGGGACTCCGCAATCAGCCCCAGCATTTT. Amino acids: CASSLQGLRNQPQHF.

J is TRBJ2-2 and V is TRBV9; D is perhaps TRBD2 (5 bases). Trimming left V 3 bases short and J 6 bases short, with 15 bases between. This CDR3 comprises 15 residues. Germline CDR1 and CDR2: SGDLS and YYNGEE. The CDR3 DNA reads TGTGCCAGCAGCGCCTTCCCCGGGGAACCCGGGGAGCTGTTTTTT. Its protein is CASSAFPGEPGELFF.

The chain is built from TRBV28 and TRBJ2-3, with TRBD1 matching 11 bases. The CDR3 runs 15 residues. Germline trimming cut 6 bases from V and 5 bases from J; bases unmatched to any gene: 7. In germline, CDR1 is MDHEN, CDR2 SYDVKM. Here the CDR3 reads CASSLGQGAQDTQYF. CDR3 nucleotide sequence: TGTGCCAGCAGCCTTGGACAGGGGGCGCAAGATACGCAGTATTTT. Complete variable domain (other parts from reference TRBV28 and TRBJ2-3): DVKVTQSSRYLVKRTGEKVFLECVQDMDHENMFWYRQDPGLGLRLIYFSYDVKMKEKGDIPEGYSVSREKKERFSLILESASTNQTSMYLCASSLGQGAQDTQYFGPGTRLTVL.

The DNA of the CDR3 is TGTGCCAGCAGTTACGGGACAGGATCCTCTGGAAACACCATATATTTT. As protein: CASSYGTGSSGNTIYF. This rearrangement joins TRBV6-5 to TRBJ1-3; 8 nucleotides match TRBD1. Germline-derived CDR1 and CDR2 are MNHEY and SVGAGI. The CDR3 runs to 16 residues. V lost 2 bases and J lost 0; bases outside the gene matches: 3.

The chain joins TRBV15 to TRBJ2-2, with TRBD1 identical over 9 bases. The CDR3 runs to 16 residues. Germline lookup yields CDR1 LNHNV and CDR2 YYDKDF (reference sequence). The V segment lost 0 bases and the J segment 7 bases; nucleotides outside the gene matches: 6. The CDR3 DNA is TGTGCCACCAGCAGAGACCAGACAGGGGGGGACGGGGAGCTGTTTTTT. Protein sequence: CATSRDQTGGDGELFF.

The chain has TRBV5-6 and TRBJ1-1; D is ambiguous. Germline loops: CDR1 SGHDT, CDR2 YYEEEE. This CDR3 spans 13 amino acids. Trimming cost V 2 bases and J 3 bases, with 8 bases left between them. The CDR3 DNA follows: TGTGCCAGCAGCTTTGGAAGGGACACTGAAGCTTTCTTT. Its translation is CASSFGRDTEAFF.

This clonotype was detected a few times. The CDR3: CSARDGRAINQPQHF. In DNA, the CDR3 is TGCAGTGCTAGAGATGGCAGGGCGATAAATCAGCCCCAGCATTTT. The chain links TRBV20-1 to TRBJ1-5; possibly TRBD1 for D (5 bases). Germline loops: CDR1 DFQATT, CDR2 SNEGSKA (reference sequence). This CDR3 contains 15 residues. Trimming left V 0 bases short and J 4 bases short, with 13 bases between.

In this sample, this clonotype turned up a few times. The chain recombines TRBV12-3 or TRBV12-4 with TRBJ1-1, with unresolved D. With 0 bases removed from V and 0 bases from J, the gap between germline ends came to 8 bases. The CDR3 is made up of 15 amino acids. CDR3 nucleotides: TGTGCCAGCAGTTTAGCCGGCGGTATGAACACTGAAGCTTTCTTT. Protein product: CASSLAGGMNTEAFF.

The chain recombines TRBV5-1 with TRBJ2-3, with 9 nucleotides matching TRBD2. The CDR3 length is 16 residues. Germline V lookup: CDR1 SGHRS, CDR2 YFSETQ. V dropped 0 bases and J dropped 3; count of bases not matched to a gene: 5. The CDR3 nucleotides read TGCGCCAGCAGCTTGGCCCTTAGCGGGAGTACAGATACGCAGTATTTT. Protein: CASSLALSGSTDTQYF.

This chain connects TRBV4-1 to TRBJ2-3, with D uncertain. This CDR3 is 15 amino acids long. Germline V lookup: CDR1 MGHRA, CDR2 YSYEKL. Trimming took 2 bases from V and 1 from J, leaving 10 bases between them. For the CDR3, the DNA is TGCGCCAGCAGCCAACCCAAGACCGGCACAGATACGCAGTATTTT. It encodes CASSQPKTGTDTQYF.

This clonotype was detected only a few times. The V and J genes are TRBV12-3 or TRBV12-4 and TRBJ2-7; TRBD2 matches at 8 bases. The CDR3 consists of 16 residues. V shed 5 bases and J 4 bases; nucleotides not matched to a gene: 13. CDR3 protein: CASSASSGLDFYEQYF. CDR3 coding DNA: TGTGCCAGCAGTGCCAGCTCGGGACTAGATTTTTACGAGCAGTACTTC.